A single sample is the source of the 18 T cell receptor beta chains below, sequenced in a study of cytomegalovirus exposure and HLA in healthy donors. The PCR made use of 60 Vbeta and 13 Jbeta primers. Measured with immunoSEQ multiplex PCR; TCRdb has only the in-frame clones, and not every one. The sample contains under 200,000 clones, about four fifths of which appear only once. Sequencing input: PBMCs. These receptor sequences come from a male donor in good health and CMV-seropositive.

The J gene is TRBJ1-5, the V gene TRBV2; 12 bases are shared with TRBD1. This CDR3 region has 15 residues. V was clipped by 4 bases and J by 7 bases; unmatched bases: 5. Germline V lookup: CDR1 SNHLY, CDR2 FYNNEI. CDR3 DNA: TGTGCCAGCAGTGCGGGACAGGGGGCCCGGCAGCCCCAGCATTTT. Translated: CASSAGQGARQPQHF.

The chain uses TRBV6-5 and TRBJ2-5; no firm D call. Trimming shortened V by 6 bases and J by 1 base, and 12 bases separated the two germline ends. The CDR3 is 14 residues long. Germline V gene data show CDR1 as MNHEY and CDR2 as SVGAGI. The CDR3 loop reads CASRRPRSQETQYF. The CDR3 bases are TGTGCCAGCAGGCGGCCTAGGTCCCAAGAGACCCAGTACTTC.

The chain uses TRBV13 and TRBJ2-5; D uncertain. CDR3 length: 12 amino acids. Per the germline V gene, CDR1 is PRHDT and CDR2 is FYEKMQ (reference sequence). V dropped 5 bases and J dropped 5 bases, with 9 bases sitting between them. The CDR3 here is CASSPEQETQYF. The CDR3 DNA reads as TGTGCCAGCAGCCCAGAACAGGAGACCCAGTACTTC. The complete variable domain, with remaining parts taken from reference TRBV13 and TRBJ2-5, reads AAGVIQSPRHLIKEKRETATLKCYPIPRHDTVYWYQQGPGQDPQFLISFYEKMQSDKGSIPDRFSAQQFSDYHSELNMSSLELGDSALYFCASSPEQETQYFGPGTRLLVL.

Notes on this clone: One junction end does not reproduce the germline sequence, and a read error may be involved. The same CDR3 can be traced to other DNA sequences in this sample. V is TRBV4-1 and J is TRBJ2-3, with a weak D call TRBD2 (6 bases). Germline lookup yields CDR1 MGHRA and CDR2 YSYEKL. CDR3 length: 16 amino acids. The CDR3 is CASSQDKGTSTDTQYF. Here the CDR3 DNA reads TGTGCCAGCAGCCAAGATAAGGGGACTAGCACAGATACGCAGTATTTT.

The J gene is TRBJ2-5, the V gene TRBV7-8; 8 bases are shared with TRBD2. The CDR3 extends over 14 amino acids. The J segment lost 5 bases and the V segment lost 1 base, leaving 3 bases of the junction unmatched. The germline V gene encodes CDR1 SGHVS and CDR2 FQNEAQ. CDR3 region: CASSLVGLEETQYF. Here the CDR3 DNA reads TGTGCCAGCAGCTTAGTGGGACTAGAGGAGACCCAGTACTTC.

CDR3: CASRPPGGFKEKLFF. CDR3 nucleotides: TGTGCCAGCAGGCCACCCGGGGGGTTTAAAGAAAAACTGTTTTTT. The chain couples TRBV6-5 to TRBJ1-4; D is possibly TRBD1 (5 bases). Germline V lookup: CDR1 MNHEY, CDR2 SVGAGI. V was clipped by 6 bases and J by 8 bases, with 19 bases between them. The CDR3 totals 15 residues.

The chain has TRBV11-1 and TRBJ2-7, with 8 bases fitting TRBD1. The CDR3 is 13 residues long. Germline CDR1 is SGHAT and CDR2 is FQDESV (reference sequence). V was pared by 2 bases and J by 7 bases, with 4 bases of the junction left unmatched. CDR3: CASSLQGAGEQYF. In DNA, the CDR3 is TGTGCCAGCAGCTTACAGGGGGCTGGGGAGCAGTACTTC.

The chain has TRBV5-4 and TRBJ2-2, with 7 bases that match TRBD2. Germline assignment: CDR1 SGHNT and CDR2 YYREEE (reference sequence). CDR3 size: 16 residues. J was trimmed by 4 bases and V by 0 bases; bases with no gene match: 6. CDR3 region: CASSLGAGDPTGELFF. CDR3 coding DNA: TGTGCCAGCAGCTTGGGCGCGGGGGACCCCACCGGGGAGCTGTTTTTT.

The chain has TRBV2 and TRBJ2-1; D is possibly TRBD1 (6 bases). Looked up from germline, CDR1 is SNHLY and CDR2 is FYNNEI. V dropped 6 bases and J dropped 7 bases, with 13 bases sitting between them. CDR3 size: 13 residues. In nucleotides, the CDR3 is TGTGCCAGCAGCAGACAGCAGGGGAATGAGCAGTTCTTC. As protein: CASSRQQGNEQFF. Combining the CDR3 with reference TRBV2 and TRBJ2-1 gives the whole variable domain EPEVTQTPSHQVTQMGQEVILRCVPISNHLYFYWYRQILGQKVEFLVSFYNNEISEKSEIFDDQFSVERPDGSNFTLKIRSTKLEDSAMYFCASSRQQGNEQFFGPGTRLTVL.

The rearrangement joins TRBV7-9 to TRBJ2-7; TRBD2 is a possible D gene (6 bases). Trimming stripped 7 bases from V and 3 bases from J, with 19 bases between. Germline CDR1 and CDR2: SEHNR and FQNEAQ (reference sequence). The CDR3 runs 15 residues. CDR3 in DNA: TGTGCCAGCACCCCTTCGGCGGGGACGATCTACGAGCAGTACTTC. Amino acid sequence: CASTPSAGTIYEQYF.

The chain recombines TRBV11-1 with TRBJ2-3, with a possible D match to TRBD1 (5 bases). Germline V gives CDR1 SGHAT, CDR2 FQDESV (reference sequence). The ends were cut back, 5 bases at V and 2 bases at J, with 14 bases in the middle. The CDR3 runs to 15 residues. For the CDR3, the DNA is TGTGCCAGCAGCGCTCGACAGTGGTCCACAGATACGCAGTATTTT. It is translated as CASSARQWSTDTQYF.

This sequence joins TRBV14 and TRBJ2-3; the match to TRBD1 covers 7 bases. The CDR3 is 17 amino acids. V was clipped by 3 bases and J by 3 bases; unmatched bases: 12. Germline values: CDR1 SGHDN, CDR2 FVKESK. The CDR3 loop reads CASSQDFGQASTDTQYF. Written as DNA, the CDR3 is TGTGCCAGCAGCCAGGACTTTGGACAGGCTTCGACAGATACGCAGTATTTT.

This chain connects TRBV4-1 to TRBJ1-1, with unresolved D. The CDR3 consists of 14 residues. Between the trimmed V and J ends, which lost 5 bases and 0 bases, there was a span of 10 bases. From germline, CDR1 is MGHRA and CDR2 YSYEKL. The CDR3 here is CASSEKQLNTEAFF. CDR3 bases: TGCGCCAGCAGCGAAAAACAGCTGAACACTGAAGCTTTCTTT.

The chain links TRBV2 to TRBJ1-2; 7 bases line up with TRBD1. With 4 bases clipped from V and 2 bases from J, the junction kept 1 base outside the gene matches. Per germline, CDR1 SNHLY and CDR2 FYNNEI. The CDR3 sequence is 13 residues long. CDR3 loop: CASSGGQNYGYTF. In nucleotides, the CDR3 is TGTGCCAGCAGTGGGGGACAGAACTATGGCTACACCTTC.

This chain uses TRBV6-1 with TRBJ2-7; TRBD2 aligns across 14 bases. With 1 base clipped from V and 4 bases from J, the junction kept 3 bases outside the gene matches. The CDR3 contains 16 residues. Germline CDR1 MNHNS, CDR2 SASEGT. Here the CDR3 DNA reads TGTGCCAGCAGTGAAGGACTAGCGGGGGGGGTATACGAGCAGTACTTC. Translated: CASSEGLAGGVYEQYF.

The chain couples TRBV21-1 to TRBJ1-1; the table's D call of TRBD1 was not tested on the DNA. TRBV21-1 is a pseudogene segment. This CDR3 has 16 residues. The CDR3 here is CASSKQGAYQDTEAFF. The CDR3 DNA sequence: TGTGCCAGCAGCAAACAGGGGGCTTATCAGGACACTGAAGCTTTCTTT.

The rearrangement uses TRBV7-9 and TRBJ2-5, with 8 positions matching TRBD1. Germline trimming cut 4 bases from V and 5 bases from J; bases unmatched to any gene: 6. There are 14 residues in the CDR3. Germline assignment: CDR1 SEHNR and CDR2 FQNEAQ (reference sequence). In nucleotides, the CDR3 is TGTGCCAGCAGCTCCGGACAGGGATGGGAGACCCAGTACTTC. As protein: CASSSGQGWETQYF. The variable domain in full, with the rest retrieved from reference TRBV7-9 and TRBJ2-5, is DTGVSQNPRHKITKRGQNVTFRCDPISEHNRLYWYRQTLGQGPEFLTYFQNEAQLEKSRLLSDRFSAERPKGSFSTLEIQRTEQGDSAMYLCASSSGQGWETQYFGPGTRLLVL.

In this sample, this clone turned up a few times. The gene calls are TRBV7-3 and TRBJ2-2, with 9 positions matching TRBD1. J was trimmed by 4 bases and V by 4 bases; bases with no gene match: 4. The V gene's germline CDR1 is SGHTA and CDR2 FQGTGA. The CDR3 has 15 amino acids. CDR3 DNA sequence: TGTGCCAGCAGCTCCGGGACAGGGACCACCGGGGAGCTGTTTTTT. It specifies CASSSGTGTTGELFF.